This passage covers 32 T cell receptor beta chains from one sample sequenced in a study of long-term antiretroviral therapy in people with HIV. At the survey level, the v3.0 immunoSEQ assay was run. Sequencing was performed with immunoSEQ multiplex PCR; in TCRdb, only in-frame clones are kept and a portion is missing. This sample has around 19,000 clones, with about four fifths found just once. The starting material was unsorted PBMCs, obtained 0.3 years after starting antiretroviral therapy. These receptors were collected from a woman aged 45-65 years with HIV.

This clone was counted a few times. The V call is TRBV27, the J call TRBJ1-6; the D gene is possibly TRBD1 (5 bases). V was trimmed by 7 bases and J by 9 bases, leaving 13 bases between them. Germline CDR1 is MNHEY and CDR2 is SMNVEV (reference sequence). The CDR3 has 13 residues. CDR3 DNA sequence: TGTGCCAGCACCCAGGGACGGCTTTCACCCCTCCACTTT. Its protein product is CASTQGRLSPLHF.

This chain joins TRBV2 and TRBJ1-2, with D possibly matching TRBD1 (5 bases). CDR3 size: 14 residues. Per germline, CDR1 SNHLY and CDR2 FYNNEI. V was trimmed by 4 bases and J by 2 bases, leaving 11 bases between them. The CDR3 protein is CASSARDGNYGYTF. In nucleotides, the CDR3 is TGTGCCAGCAGTGCCCGGGACGGAAACTATGGCTACACCTTC.

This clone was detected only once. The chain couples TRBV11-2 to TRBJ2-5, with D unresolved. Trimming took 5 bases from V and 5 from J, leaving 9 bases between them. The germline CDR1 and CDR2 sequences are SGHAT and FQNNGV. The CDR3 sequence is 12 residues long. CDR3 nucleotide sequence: TGTGCCAGCAGCCCGACGGTCGAGACCCAGTACTTC. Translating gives CASSPTVETQYF.

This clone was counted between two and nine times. Here the CDR3 DNA reads TGTGCTAGTGACCTCAGGACAGGGCTGGTCACTGAAGCTTTCTTT. Translated, it gives CASDLRTGLVTEAFF. The gene calls are TRBV12-5 and TRBJ1-1, with 8 bases lining up with TRBD1. CDR1 is LGHNT, CDR2 FRNRAP, per germline. The CDR3 has 15 amino acids. V was clipped by 7 bases and J by 4 bases; unmatched bases: 11.

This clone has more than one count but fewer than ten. CDR3 coding DNA: TGCGCCAGCAGCAGCGATTCGGGTAGCAATCAGCCCCAGCATTTT. It yields the protein CASSSDSGSNQPQHF. The rearrangement joins TRBV5-1 to TRBJ1-5; D gene unclear. Germline values: CDR1 SGHRS, CDR2 YFSETQ. The V end was cut by 4 bases, the J end by 0 bases, with 11 bases between. The length of the CDR3 is 15 residues.

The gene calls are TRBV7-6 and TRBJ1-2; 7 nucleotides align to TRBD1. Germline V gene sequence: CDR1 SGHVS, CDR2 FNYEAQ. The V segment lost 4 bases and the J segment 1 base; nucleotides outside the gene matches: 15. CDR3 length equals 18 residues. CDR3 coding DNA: TGTGCCAGCAGCTACTATCCAGGGACAGCCAAGGATAACTATGGCTACACCTTC. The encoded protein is CASSYYPGTAKDNYGYTF.

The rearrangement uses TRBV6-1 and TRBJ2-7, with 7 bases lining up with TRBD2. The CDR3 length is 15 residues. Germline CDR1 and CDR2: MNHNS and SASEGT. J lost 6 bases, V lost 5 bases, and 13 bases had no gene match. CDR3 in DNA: TGTGCCAGCAGTACGGGGGGTAGTTTTTCCCCCGAGCAGTACTTC. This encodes CASSTGGSFSPEQYF.

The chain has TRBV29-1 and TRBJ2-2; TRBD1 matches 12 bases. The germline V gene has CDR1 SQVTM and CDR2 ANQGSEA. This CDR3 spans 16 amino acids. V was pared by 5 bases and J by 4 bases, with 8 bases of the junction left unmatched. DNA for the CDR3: TGCAGCGTTAGCACCGGGACAGGGGGCATCACCGGGGAGCTGTTTTTT. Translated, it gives CSVSTGTGGITGELFF.

The CDR3: CASSPGQGAGYGYTF. CDR3 bases: TGCGCCAGCAGCCCTGGACAGGGTGCTGGCTATGGCTACACCTTC. This chain connects TRBV5-1 to TRBJ1-2, with 8 nucleotides matching TRBD1. The CDR3 loop spans 15 amino acids. CDR1 is SGHRS and CDR2 is YFSETQ in the germline V gene. V shed 4 bases and J 4 bases; nucleotides not matched to a gene: 9. Using reference TRBV5-1 and TRBJ1-2 for the parts outside the CDR3, the full variable domain is KAGVTQTPRYLIKTRGQQVTLSCSPISGHRSVSWYQQTPGQGLQFLFEYFSETQRNKGNFPGRFSGRQFSNSRSEMNVSTLELGDSALYLCASSPGQGAGYGYTFGSGTRLTVV.

The CDR3 region is CASSPRRDQPQHF. DNA of the CDR3: TGTGCCAGCTCACCAAGGCGCGATCAGCCCCAGCATTTT. This chain joins TRBV18 and TRBJ1-5, with unresolved D. The germline CDR1 and CDR2 sequences are KGHSH and LQKENI. The CDR3 is 13 residues long. V was shortened by 2 bases and J by 5 bases, with 7 bases between the two germline ends.

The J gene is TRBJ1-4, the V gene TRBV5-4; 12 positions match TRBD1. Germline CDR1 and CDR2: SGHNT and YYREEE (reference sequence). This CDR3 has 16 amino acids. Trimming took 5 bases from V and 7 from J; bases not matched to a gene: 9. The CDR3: CASSRDRGHVGEKLFF. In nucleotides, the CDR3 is TGTGCCAGCAGTCGGGACAGGGGGCATGTGGGTGAAAAACTGTTTTTT.

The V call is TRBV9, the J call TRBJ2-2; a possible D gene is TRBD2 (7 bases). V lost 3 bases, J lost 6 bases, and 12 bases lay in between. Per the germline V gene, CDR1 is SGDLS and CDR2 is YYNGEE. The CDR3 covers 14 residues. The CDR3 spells CASSDGGLAGELFF. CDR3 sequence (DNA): TGTGCCAGCAGCGACGGGGGGCTCGCCGGGGAGCTGTTTTTT. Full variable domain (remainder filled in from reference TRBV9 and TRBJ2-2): DSGVTQTPKHLITATGQRVTLRCSPRSGDLSVYWYQQSLDQGLQFLIQYYNGEERAKGNILERFSAQQFPDLHSELNLSSLELGDSALYFCASSDGGLAGELFFGEGSRLTVL.

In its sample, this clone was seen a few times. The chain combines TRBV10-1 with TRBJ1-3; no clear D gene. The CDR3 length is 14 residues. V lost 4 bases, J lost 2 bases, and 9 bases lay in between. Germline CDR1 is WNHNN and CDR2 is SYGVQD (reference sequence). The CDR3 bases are TGCGCCAGCAGTGCATCGGGTGCTGGAAACACCATATATTTT. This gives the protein CASSASGAGNTIYF.

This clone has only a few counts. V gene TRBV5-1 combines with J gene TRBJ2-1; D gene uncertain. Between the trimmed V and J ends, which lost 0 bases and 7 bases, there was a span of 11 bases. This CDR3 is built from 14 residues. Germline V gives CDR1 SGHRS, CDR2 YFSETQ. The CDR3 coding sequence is TGCGCCAGCAGCTTGGCCCTGCAGAGGAATGAGCAGTTCTTC. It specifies CASSLALQRNEQFF.

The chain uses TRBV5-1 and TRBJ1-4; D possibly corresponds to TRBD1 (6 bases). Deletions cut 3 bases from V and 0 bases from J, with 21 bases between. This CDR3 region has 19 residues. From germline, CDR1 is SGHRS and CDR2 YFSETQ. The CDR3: CASSSRVRQGLATNEKLFF. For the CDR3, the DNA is TGCGCCAGCAGCTCCCGTGTGCGGCAGGGGTTGGCAACTAATGAAAAACTGTTTTTT.

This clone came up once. CDR3 residues: CASSLVLAAQETQYF. The CDR3 DNA follows: TGCGCCAGCAGCTTGGTCCTCGCCGCCCAAGAGACCCAGTACTTC. The chain has TRBV5-1 and TRBJ2-5; D gene ambiguous. V was pared by 0 bases and J by 1 base, with 10 bases between. Germline CDR1 reads SGHRS; CDR2 reads YFSETQ. CDR3 length equals 15 residues.

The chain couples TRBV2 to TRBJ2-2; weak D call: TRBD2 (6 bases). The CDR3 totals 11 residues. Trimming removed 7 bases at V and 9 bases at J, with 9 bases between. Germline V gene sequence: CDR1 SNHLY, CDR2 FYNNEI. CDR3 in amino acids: CASKAGRELFF. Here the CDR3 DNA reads TGTGCCAGCAAAGCGGGCCGGGAGCTGTTTTTT.

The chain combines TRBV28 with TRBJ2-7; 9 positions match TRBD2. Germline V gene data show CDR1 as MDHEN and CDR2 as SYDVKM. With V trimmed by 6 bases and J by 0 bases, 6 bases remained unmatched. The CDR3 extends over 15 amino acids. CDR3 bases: TGTGCCAGCAGCTTAGCGGGGGCGACCTCCTACGAGCAGTACTTC. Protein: CASSLAGATSYEQYF.

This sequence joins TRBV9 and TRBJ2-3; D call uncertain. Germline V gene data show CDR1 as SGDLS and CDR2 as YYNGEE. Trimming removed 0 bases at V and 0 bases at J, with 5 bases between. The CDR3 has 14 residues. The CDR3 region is CASSVDFSTDTQYF. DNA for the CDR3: TGTGCCAGCAGCGTAGACTTTAGCACAGATACGCAGTATTTT. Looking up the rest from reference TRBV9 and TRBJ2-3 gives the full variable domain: DSGVTQTPKHLITATGQRVTLRCSPRSGDLSVYWYQQSLDQGLQFLIQYYNGEERAKGNILERFSAQQFPDLHSELNLSSLELGDSALYFCASSVDFSTDTQYFGPGTRLTVL.

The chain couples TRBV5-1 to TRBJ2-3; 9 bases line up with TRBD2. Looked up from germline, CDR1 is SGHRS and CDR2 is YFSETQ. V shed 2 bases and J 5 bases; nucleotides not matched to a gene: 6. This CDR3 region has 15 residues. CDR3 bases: TGCGCCAGCAGCTTTATTAGCGGGGGCGGAGATACGCAGTATTTT. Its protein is CASSFISGGGDTQYF.

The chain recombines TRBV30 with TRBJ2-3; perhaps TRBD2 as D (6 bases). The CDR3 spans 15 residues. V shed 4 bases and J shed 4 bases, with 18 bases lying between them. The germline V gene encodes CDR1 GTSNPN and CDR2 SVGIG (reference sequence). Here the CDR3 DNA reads TGTGCCTGGACATGGGGCGCGGGGATTTCAGATACGCAGTATTTT. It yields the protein CAWTWGAGISDTQYF.

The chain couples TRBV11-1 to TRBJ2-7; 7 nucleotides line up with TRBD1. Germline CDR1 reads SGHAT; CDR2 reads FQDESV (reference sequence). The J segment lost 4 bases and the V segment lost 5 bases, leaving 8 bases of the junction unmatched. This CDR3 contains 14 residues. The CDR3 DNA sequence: TGTGCCAGCAGCCCCCGGGACAGACCATACGAGCAGTACTTC. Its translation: CASSPRDRPYEQYF.

CDR3 DNA sequence: TGTGCCTGGAGTGTTCTAGCGGGGGGCTACAATGAGCAGTTCTTC. Translation: CAWSVLAGGYNEQFF. The chain couples TRBV30 to TRBJ2-1; TRBD2 matches 11 bases. Unmatched junction bases numbered 1, after V lost 0 bases and J lost 3 bases. CDR1 is GTSNPN and CDR2 is SVGIG in the germline V gene (reference sequence). CDR3 length equals 15 residues.

CDR3 in amino acids: CASSGTGGSKTQYF. The CDR3 nucleotides read TGCGCCAGCAGTGGGACAGGGGGCTCAAAGACCCAGTACTTC. The V call is TRBV10-2, the J call TRBJ2-5, with 11 nucleotides matching TRBD1. The CDR3 is made up of 14 amino acids. CDR1 WSHSY and CDR2 SAAADI come from the germline V gene. Trimming cost V 4 bases and J 6 bases; bases outside gene matches: 4.

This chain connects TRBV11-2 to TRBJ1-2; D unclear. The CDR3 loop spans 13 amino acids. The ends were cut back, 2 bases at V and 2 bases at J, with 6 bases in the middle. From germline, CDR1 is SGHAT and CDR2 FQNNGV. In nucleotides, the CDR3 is TGTGCCAGCAGCTTACAGAGGAACTATGGCTACACCTTC. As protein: CASSLQRNYGYTF.

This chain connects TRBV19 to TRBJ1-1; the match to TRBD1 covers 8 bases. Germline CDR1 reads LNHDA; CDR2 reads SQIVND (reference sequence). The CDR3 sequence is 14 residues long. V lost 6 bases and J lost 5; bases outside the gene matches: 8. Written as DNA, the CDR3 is TGTGCCAGTAGCCCACAGGGGGTGAGGACTGAAGCTTTCTTT. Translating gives CASSPQGVRTEAFF.

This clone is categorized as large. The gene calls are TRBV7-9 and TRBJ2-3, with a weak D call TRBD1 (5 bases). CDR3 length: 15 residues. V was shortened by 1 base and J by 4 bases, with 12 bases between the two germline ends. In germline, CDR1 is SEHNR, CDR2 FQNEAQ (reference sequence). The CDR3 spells CASSLVPQGSDTQYF. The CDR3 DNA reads TGTGCCAGCAGCTTAGTGCCCCAGGGTTCAGATACGCAGTATTTT. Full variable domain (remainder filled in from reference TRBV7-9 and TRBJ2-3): DTGVSQNPRHKITKRGQNVTFRCDPISEHNRLYWYRQTLGQGPEFLTYFQNEAQLEKSRLLSDRFSAERPKGSFSTLEIQRTEQGDSAMYLCASSLVPQGSDTQYFGPGTRLTVL.

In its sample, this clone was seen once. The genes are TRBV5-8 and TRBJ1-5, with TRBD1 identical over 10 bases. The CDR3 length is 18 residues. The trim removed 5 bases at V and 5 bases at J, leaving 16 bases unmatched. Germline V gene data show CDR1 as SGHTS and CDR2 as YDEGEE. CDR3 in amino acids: CASRFVTGGYGEDQPQHF. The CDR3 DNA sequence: TGTGCCAGCAGGTTTGTGACAGGGGGCTATGGAGAGGATCAGCCCCAGCATTTT.

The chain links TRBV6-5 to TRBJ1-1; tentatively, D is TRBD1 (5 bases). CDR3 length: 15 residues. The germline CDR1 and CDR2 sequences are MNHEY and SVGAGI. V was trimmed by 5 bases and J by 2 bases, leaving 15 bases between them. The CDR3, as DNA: TGTGCCAGCAGTCCTTGGGGGGGGGAAAACACTGAAGCTTTCTTT. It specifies CASSPWGGENTEAFF.

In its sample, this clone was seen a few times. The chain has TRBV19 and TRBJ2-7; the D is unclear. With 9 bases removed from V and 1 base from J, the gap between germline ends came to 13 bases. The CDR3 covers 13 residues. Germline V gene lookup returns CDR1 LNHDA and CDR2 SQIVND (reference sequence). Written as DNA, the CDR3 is TGTGCCAGCAAAACTGACGGTTCCTACGAGCAGTACTTC. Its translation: CASKTDGSYEQYF.

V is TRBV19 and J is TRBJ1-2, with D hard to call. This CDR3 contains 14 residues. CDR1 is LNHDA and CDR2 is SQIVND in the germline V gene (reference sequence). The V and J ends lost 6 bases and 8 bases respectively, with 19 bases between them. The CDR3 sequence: CASSKTTPGRGYTF. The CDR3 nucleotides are TGTGCCAGTAGCAAGACCACCCCTGGGAGAGGCTACACCTTC.

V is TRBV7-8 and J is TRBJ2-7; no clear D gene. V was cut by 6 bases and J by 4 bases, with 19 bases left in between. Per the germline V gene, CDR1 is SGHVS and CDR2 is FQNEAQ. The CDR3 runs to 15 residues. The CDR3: CASRSTAGWGYEQYV. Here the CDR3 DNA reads TGTGCCAGCAGAAGCACGGCCGGTTGGGGTTACGAGCAGTACGTC.